The rows below give T cell receptor beta chains drawn from one sample of a study of blood T cell repertoires in COVID-19. The table came from immunoSEQ multiplex PCR; TCRdb's copy has only in-frame clones and leaves some out. In the table there are fewer than 300,000 clones, 75% to 95% of which are singletons. The specimen was PBMCs or T cells enriched from blood (not recorded which). These TCRs come from a woman in her twenties or thirties who had recovered from COVID-19. Both conserved end residues are part of each CDR3. D genes are given only for firm matches. Clone size is given for some rows only: seen once, a few or many times, or a class if the clone is expanded.

clone size: .
V gene: TRBV5-4
J gene: TRBJ2-3
D gene: .
CDR3 protein: CASSLGGKDTQYF
CDR3 DNA: TGTGCCAGCAGCTTAGGGGGAAAGGATACGCAGTATTTT

clone size: .
V gene: TRBV29-1
J gene: TRBJ2-3
D gene: .
CDR3 protein: CSVEVSPAADTQYF
CDR3 DNA: TGCAGCGTTGAGGTCAGCCCGGCGGCAGATACGCAGTATTTT

clone size: .
V gene: TRBV19
J gene: TRBJ2-1
D gene: TRBD1
CDR3 protein: CASTPRDRYNEQFF
CDR3 DNA: TGTGCCAGTACCCCCCGGGACAGGTACAATGAGCAGTTCTTC

clone size: .
V gene: TRBV10-3
J gene: TRBJ1-6
D gene: .
CDR3 protein: CAISQPSQGPYGGSPLHF
CDR3 DNA: TGTGCCATCAGTCAACCTTCTCAGGGTCCGTACGGCGGTTCACCCCTCCACTTT

clone size: .
V gene: TRBV18
J gene: TRBJ1-4
D gene: TRBD1
CDR3 protein: CASSQGAEEKLFF
CDR3 DNA: TGTGCCAGCTCACAGGGGGCAGAGGAAAAACTGTTTTTT

clone size: .
V gene: TRBV27
J gene: TRBJ1-2
D gene: .
CDR3 protein: CASSLSIRQNYGYTF
CDR3 DNA: TGTGCCAGCAGTTTATCGATCCGACAGAACTATGGCTACACCTTC

clone size: .
V gene: TRBV10-2
J gene: TRBJ1-6
D gene: TRBD1
CDR3 protein: CASSRGQGGSPLHF
CDR3 DNA: TGCGCCAGCAGTAGGGGACAGGGAGGTTCACCCCTCCACTTT

clone size: .
V gene: TRBV28
J gene: TRBJ2-1
D gene: TRBD2
CDR3 protein: CATGLAGVNEQFF
CDR3 DNA: TGTGCCACCGGACTAGCGGGAGTTAATGAGCAGTTCTTC

clone size: .
V gene: TRBV5-1
J gene: TRBJ1-1
D gene: .
CDR3 protein: CASNAFAENTEAFF
CDR3 DNA: TGCGCCAGCAATGCATTCGCGGAAAACACTGAAGCTTTCTTT

clone size: .
V gene: TRBV7-2
J gene: TRBJ1-4
D gene: .
CDR3 protein: CASSFVQGNEKLFF
CDR3 DNA: TGTGCCAGCAGCTTCGTCCAGGGTAATGAAAAACTGTTTTTT

clone size: .
V gene: TRBV27
J gene: TRBJ1-1
D gene: .
CDR3 protein: CASSLSRRAMNTEAFF
CDR3 DNA: TGTGCCAGCAGTTTATCGAGGCGGGCAATGAACACTGAAGCTTTCTTT

clone size: .
V gene: TRBV28
J gene: TRBJ2-7
D gene: .
CDR3 protein: CASRYAGTPTYEQYF
CDR3 DNA: TGTGCCAGCAGATACGCCGGGACACCTACCTACGAGCAGTACTTC

clone size: .
V gene: TRBV5-6
J gene: TRBJ2-1
D gene: TRBD2
CDR3 protein: CASLPWTRESSYNEQFF
CDR3 DNA: TGTGCCAGCCTCCCCTGGACGCGGGAGAGCTCCTACAATGAGCAGTTCTTC

clone size: .
V gene: TRBV5-1
J gene: TRBJ2-5
D gene: .
CDR3 protein: CATRAQVEGTQYF
CDR3 DNA: TGCGCCACCAGGGCACAGGTGGAAGGGACCCAGTACTTC

clone size: .
V gene: TRBV5-5
J gene: TRBJ1-2
D gene: TRBD1
CDR3 protein: CASSWTGTGIGGYTF
CDR3 DNA: TGTGCCAGCAGCTGGACCGGGACAGGGATCGGCGGCTACACCTTC

clone size: .
V gene: TRBV27
J gene: TRBJ2-7
D gene: TRBD1
CDR3 protein: CASRRTGAYGEQYF
CDR3 DNA: TGTGCCAGCAGACGGACAGGGGCGTATGGAGAGCAGTACTTC

clone size: .
V gene: TRBV7-9
J gene: TRBJ2-1
D gene: .
CDR3 protein: CASSARHLNNEQFF
CDR3 DNA: TGTGCCAGCAGCGCCCGACACCTGAACAATGAGCAGTTCTTC

clone size: .
V gene: TRBV19
J gene: TRBJ2-3
D gene: TRBD1
CDR3 protein: CASSIDTGVPDTQYF
CDR3 DNA: TGTGCCAGTAGTATAGATACAGGGGTACCAGATACGCAGTATTTT

clone size: .
V gene: TRBV12-5
J gene: TRBJ2-1
D gene: .
CDR3 protein: CASGLAQGSHEQFF
CDR3 DNA: TGTGCTAGTGGTTTGGCCCAGGGGTCGCATGAGCAGTTCTTC

clone size: .
V gene: TRBV6-5
J gene: TRBJ2-1
D gene: TRBD2
CDR3 protein: CASSLLAGNEQFF
CDR3 DNA: TGTGCCAGCAGTTTACTAGCGGGGAATGAGCAGTTCTTC

clone size: .
V gene: TRBV5-6
J gene: TRBJ1-1
D gene: .
CDR3 protein: CASSLEADMNTEAFF
CDR3 DNA: TGTGCCAGCAGCTTGGAGGCGGATATGAACACTGAAGCTTTCTTT

clone size: .
V gene: TRBV9
J gene: TRBJ1-2
D gene: .
CDR3 protein: CASSASTEPYGYTF
CDR3 DNA: TGTGCCAGCAGCGCCTCGACAGAACCATATGGCTACACCTTC

clone size: .
V gene: TRBV7-2
J gene: TRBJ1-2
D gene: .
CDR3 protein: CASSKPTDLTYGYTF
CDR3 DNA: TGTGCCAGCAGCAAACCGACAGACCTTACCTATGGCTACACCTTC

clone size: .
V gene: TRBV7-8
J gene: TRBJ2-7
D gene: TRBD2
CDR3 protein: CASSLEGGRHEQYF
CDR3 DNA: TGTGCCAGCAGCTTAGAGGGCGGGAGACACGAGCAGTACTTC

clone size: once
V gene: TRBV30
J gene: TRBJ2-3
D gene: TRBD2
CDR3 protein: CAWSSGLDTDTQYF
CDR3 DNA: TGTGCCTGGAGTTCGGGACTAGACACAGATACGCAGTATTTT

clone size: .
V gene: TRBV11-1
J gene: TRBJ2-2
D gene: TRBD2
CDR3 protein: CASSQREGRELFF
CDR3 DNA: TGTGCCAGCAGTCAGCGGGAAGGACGGGAGCTGTTTTTT

clone size: .
V gene: TRBV5-6
J gene: TRBJ1-1
D gene: .
CDR3 protein: CASSLSPRGDTEAFF
CDR3 DNA: TGTGCCAGCAGCTTATCGCCTCGGGGTGACACTGAAGCTTTCTTT

clone size: .
V gene: TRBV2
J gene: TRBJ1-1
D gene: .
CDR3 protein: CASHLLSTEAFF
CDR3 DNA: TGTGCCAGCCATCTTCTGAGCACTGAAGCTTTCTTT

clone size: .
V gene: TRBV7-2
J gene: TRBJ2-7
D gene: .
CDR3 protein: CASSPRDSGSYEQYF
CDR3 DNA: TGTGCCAGCAGTCCGCGGGACTCGGGCTCCTACGAGCAGTACTTC

clone size: .
V gene: TRBV14
J gene: TRBJ2-7
D gene: .
CDR3 protein: CASSQAGTPSYEQYF
CDR3 DNA: TGTGCCAGCAGCCAAGCCGGGACTCCCTCCTACGAGCAGTACTTC

clone size: once
V gene: TRBV24-1
J gene: TRBJ1-4
D gene: .
CDR3 protein: CATRGEANEKLFF
CDR3 DNA: TGTGCCACCAGGGGCGAAGCTAATGAAAAACTGTTTTTT

clone size: .
V gene: TRBV28
J gene: TRBJ1-2
D gene: TRBD1
CDR3 protein: CASSTGGRGYTF
CDR3 DNA: TGTGCCAGCAGCACAGGGGGCCGGGGCTACACCTTC

clone size: .
V gene: TRBV6-5
J gene: TRBJ1-1
D gene: .
CDR3 protein: CASSYSLAGQGEAFF
CDR3 DNA: TGTGCCAGCAGTTACTCGCTTGCGGGGCAGGGTGAAGCTTTCTTT

clone size: .
V gene: TRBV11-2
J gene: TRBJ2-6
D gene: .
CDR3 protein: CASSFSSGANVLTF
CDR3 DNA: TGTGCCAGCAGCTTTAGCTCTGGGGCCAACGTCCTGACTTTC

clone size: few
V gene: TRBV7-9
J gene: TRBJ2-5
D gene: .
CDR3 protein: CASSLVRLAGETQYF
CDR3 DNA: TGTGCCAGCAGCTTAGTTAGGCTGGCGGGAGAGACCCAGTACTTC

clone size: .
V gene: TRBV5-4
J gene: TRBJ1-4
D gene: TRBD1
CDR3 protein: CASGLQQGAGEKLFF
CDR3 DNA: TGTGCCAGCGGCCTGCAACAGGGGGCTGGTGAAAAACTGTTTTTT

clone size: .
V gene: TRBV27
J gene: TRBJ1-1
D gene: .
CDR3 protein: CASSIGVVGTEAFF
CDR3 DNA: TGTGCCAGCAGTATAGGGGTGGTCGGCACTGAAGCTTTCTTT

clone size: .
V gene: TRBV5-4
J gene: TRBJ2-2
D gene: .
CDR3 protein: CASSLAGLNTGELFF
CDR3 DNA: TGTGCCAGCAGCTTGGCGGGTCTGAACACCGGGGAGCTGTTTTTT

clone size: .
V gene: TRBV19
J gene: TRBJ1-5
D gene: TRBD1
CDR3 protein: CASSHYPGGRGQPQHF
CDR3 DNA: TGTGCCAGTAGTCATTATCCAGGGGGCAGGGGTCAGCCCCAGCATTTT

clone size: few
V gene: TRBV7-2
J gene: TRBJ2-1
D gene: TRBD2
CDR3 protein: CASSLSGKGVNEQFF
CDR3 DNA: TGTGCCAGCAGCTTGAGCGGGAAAGGTGTGAATGAGCAGTTCTTC

clone size: .
V gene: TRBV28
J gene: TRBJ2-1
D gene: .
CDR3 protein: CASNLIRGPEQFF
CDR3 DNA: TGTGCCAGCAACCTGATTAGGGGCCCTGAGCAGTTCTTC

clone size: .
V gene: TRBV5-6
J gene: TRBJ1-5
D gene: .
CDR3 protein: CASSLGVGTQSGPQHF
CDR3 DNA: TGTGCCAGCAGCTTGGGTGTAGGGACTCAATCAGGTCCCCAGCATTTT

clone size: .
V gene: TRBV14
J gene: TRBJ2-1
D gene: TRBD2
CDR3 protein: CASSHSLLAGGSYNEQFF
CDR3 DNA: TGTGCCAGCAGCCATTCCTTACTAGCGGGGGGCTCCTACAATGAGCAGTTCTTC

clone size: .
V gene: TRBV6-5
J gene: TRBJ1-1
D gene: .
CDR3 protein: CASSYSAPTDGTEAFF
CDR3 DNA: TGTGCCAGCAGTTACTCTGCACCTACTGATGGCACTGAAGCTTTCTTT

clone size: .
V gene: TRBV27
J gene: TRBJ2-2
D gene: .
CDR3 protein: CASKTWGAGELFF
CDR3 DNA: TGTGCCAGCAAGACATGGGGGGCCGGGGAGCTGTTTTTT

clone size: .
V gene: TRBV19
J gene: TRBJ2-3
D gene: TRBD2
CDR3 protein: CASSRLAGPSTDTQYF
CDR3 DNA: TGTGCCAGTAGTCGACTAGCGGGACCTAGCACAGATACGCAGTATTTT

clone size: few
V gene: TRBV16
J gene: TRBJ2-7
D gene: .
CDR3 protein: CASSQSGRVEQYF
CDR3 DNA: TGTGCCAGCAGCCAATCGGGCAGGGTCGAGCAGTACTTC

clone size: once
V gene: TRBV24-1
J gene: TRBJ2-3
D gene: .
CDR3 protein: CATSGDTLSTDTQYF
CDR3 DNA: TGTGCCACCAGTGGTGACACCTTGAGCACAGATACGCAGTATTTT

clone size: .
V gene: TRBV5-4
J gene: TRBJ1-3
D gene: TRBD1
CDR3 protein: CASSLLTGTSEEGNTIYF
CDR3 DNA: TGTGCCAGCAGCTTGTTGACAGGGACCTCCGAGGAAGGAAACACCATATATTTT